The 4 T cell receptor beta chains below come from one sample, sequenced in a study of T cell responses to AZD1222 COVID-19 vaccine. The repertoire was sequenced with immunoSEQ multiplex PCR; TCRdb's copy has only in-frame clones and lacks some. The sample includes about 54,000 clones, nearly 90% seen only once; the top ten take 3.9%. The material was peripheral blood, obtained on day 0 of AZD1222 vaccination. The receptors here all came from an adult in good health.

J is TRBJ2-7 and V is TRBV9; possible D gene TRBD1, 6 bases. This CDR3 has 15 residues. Trimming removed 0 bases at V and 0 bases at J, with 10 bases between. Looked up from germline, CDR1 is SGDLS and CDR2 is YYNGEE. The CDR3 region has the DNA TGTGCCAGCAGCGTAGGTCCAGGGGCCTCCTACGAGCAGTACTTC. Translation: CASSVGPGASYEQYF.

V and J are TRBV5-1 and TRBJ2-7; 8 bases align to TRBD1. The V gene end was trimmed by 2 bases and the J gene end by 5 bases; junction bases not matched to a gene: 6. CDR1 is SGHRS, CDR2 YFSETQ, per germline. The CDR3 has 14 amino acids. The DNA of the CDR3 is TGCGCCAGCAGCTTACGACAGGGGATGCACGAGCAGTACTTC. It codes for CASSLRQGMHEQYF. Full variable domain (rest looked up from reference TRBV5-1 and TRBJ2-7): KAGVTQTPRYLIKTRGQQVTLSCSPISGHRSVSWYQQTPGQGLQFLFEYFSETQRNKGNFPGRFSGRQFSNSRSEMNVSTLELGDSALYLCASSLRQGMHEQYFGPGTRLTVT.

This clone was seen a few times. The chain recombines TRBV30 with TRBJ1-2; D not resolved. The length of the CDR3 is 11 residues. Germline assignment: CDR1 GTSNPN and CDR2 SVGIG (reference sequence). Trimming cost V 3 bases and J 8 bases, with 10 bases left between them. CDR3 in amino acids: CAWRDLEGYTF. Written as DNA, the CDR3 is TGTGCCTGGAGGGACTTGGAGGGCTACACCTTC.

This chain uses TRBV4-1 with TRBJ2-7; TRBD1 matches at 7 bases. Trimming at V came to 2 bases and at J to 2 bases, leaving 6 bases not matched to a gene. CDR1 is MGHRA, CDR2 YSYEKL, per germline. The CDR3 is 15 residues long. CDR3 in DNA: TGCGCCAGCAGCCAACGGACAGGAGTCCCCTACGAGCAGTACTTC. It yields the protein CASSQRTGVPYEQYF.